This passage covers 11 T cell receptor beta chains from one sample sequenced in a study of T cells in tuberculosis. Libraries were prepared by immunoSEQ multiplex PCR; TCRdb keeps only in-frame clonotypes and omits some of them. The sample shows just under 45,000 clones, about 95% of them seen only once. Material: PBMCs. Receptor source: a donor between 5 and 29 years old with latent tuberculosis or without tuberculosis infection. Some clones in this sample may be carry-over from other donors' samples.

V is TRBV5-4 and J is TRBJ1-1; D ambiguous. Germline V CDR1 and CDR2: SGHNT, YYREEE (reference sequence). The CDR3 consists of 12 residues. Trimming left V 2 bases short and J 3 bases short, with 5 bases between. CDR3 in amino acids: CASSFDYTEAFF. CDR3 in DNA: TGTGCCAGCAGCTTCGACTACACTGAAGCTTTCTTT. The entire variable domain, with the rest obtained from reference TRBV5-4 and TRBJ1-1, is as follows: ETGVTQSPTHLIKTRGQQVTLRCSSQSGHNTVSWYQQALGQGPQFIFQYYREEENGRGNFPPRFSGLQFPNYSSELNVNALELDDSALYLCASSFDYTEAFFGQGTRLTVV.

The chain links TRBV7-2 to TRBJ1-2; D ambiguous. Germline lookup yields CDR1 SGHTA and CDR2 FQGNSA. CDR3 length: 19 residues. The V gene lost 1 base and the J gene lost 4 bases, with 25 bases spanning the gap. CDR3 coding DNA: TGTGCCAGCAGCTTAGGTATGAGCAGGCGCCCGCGTCTCGGCTATGGCTACACCTTC. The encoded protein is CASSLGMSRRPRLGYGYTF.

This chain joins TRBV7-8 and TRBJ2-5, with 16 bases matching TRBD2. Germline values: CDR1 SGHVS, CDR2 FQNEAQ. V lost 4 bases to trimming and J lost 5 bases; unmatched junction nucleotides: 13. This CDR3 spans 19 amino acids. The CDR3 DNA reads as TGTGCCAGCAGCTCGGGACTAGCGGGAGGGCCGAGTGTAAACGAGACCCAGTACTTC. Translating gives CASSSGLAGGPSVNETQYF.

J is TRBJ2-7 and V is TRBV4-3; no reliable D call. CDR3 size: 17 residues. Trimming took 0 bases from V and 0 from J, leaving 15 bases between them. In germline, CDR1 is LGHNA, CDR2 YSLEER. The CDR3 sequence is CASSQDSRILSSYEQYF. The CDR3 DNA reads TGCGCCAGCAGCCAAGATTCGAGGATTTTAAGCTCCTACGAGCAGTACTTC.

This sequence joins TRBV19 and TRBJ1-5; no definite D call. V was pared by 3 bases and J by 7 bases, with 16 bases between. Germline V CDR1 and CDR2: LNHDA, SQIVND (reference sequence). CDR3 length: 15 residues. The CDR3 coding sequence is TGTGCCAGTAGTATTCTGGGCGGGGAAAGGCAGCCCCAGCATTTT. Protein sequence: CASSILGGERQPQHF.

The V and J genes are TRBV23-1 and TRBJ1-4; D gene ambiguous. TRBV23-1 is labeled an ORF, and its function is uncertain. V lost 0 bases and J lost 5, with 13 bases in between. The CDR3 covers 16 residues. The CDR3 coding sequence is TGCGCCAGCAGTCAATCGCTCGGCGGAAGAAATGAAAAACTGTTTTTT. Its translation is CASSQSLGGRNEKLFF.

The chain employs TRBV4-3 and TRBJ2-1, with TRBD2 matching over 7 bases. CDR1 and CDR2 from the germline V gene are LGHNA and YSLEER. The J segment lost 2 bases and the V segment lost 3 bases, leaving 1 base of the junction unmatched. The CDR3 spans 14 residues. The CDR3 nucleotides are TGCGCCAGCAGCCACGGGACTACCTACAATGAGCAGTTCTTC. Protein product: CASSHGTTYNEQFF.

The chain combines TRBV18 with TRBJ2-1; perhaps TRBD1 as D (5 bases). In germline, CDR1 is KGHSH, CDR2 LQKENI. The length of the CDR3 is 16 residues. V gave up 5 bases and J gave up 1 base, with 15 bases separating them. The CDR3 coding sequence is TGTGCCAGCTCAGGCGGAAGGACAAAGTCCTACAATGAGCAGTTCTTC. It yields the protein CASSGGRTKSYNEQFF.

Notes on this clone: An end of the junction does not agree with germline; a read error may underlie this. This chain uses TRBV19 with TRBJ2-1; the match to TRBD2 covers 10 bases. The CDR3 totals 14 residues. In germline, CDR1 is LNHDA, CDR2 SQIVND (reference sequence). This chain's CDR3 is CASSIAGGLVEQFF. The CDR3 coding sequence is TGTGCCAGTAGCATAGCGGGAGGCCTCGTTGAGCAGTTCTTC.

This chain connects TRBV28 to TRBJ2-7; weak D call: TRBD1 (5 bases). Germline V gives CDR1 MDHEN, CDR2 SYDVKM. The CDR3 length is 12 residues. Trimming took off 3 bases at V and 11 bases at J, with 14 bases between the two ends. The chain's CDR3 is CASSFRADTKYF. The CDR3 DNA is TGTGCCAGCAGTTTCCGCGCGGACACCAAGTACTTC.

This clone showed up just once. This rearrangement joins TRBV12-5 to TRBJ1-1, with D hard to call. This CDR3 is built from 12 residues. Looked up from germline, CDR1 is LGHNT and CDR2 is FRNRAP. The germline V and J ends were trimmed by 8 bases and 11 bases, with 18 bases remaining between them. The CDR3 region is CASLLVTAEAFF. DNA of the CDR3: TGTGCTAGTCTCCTCGTCACCGCCGAGGCTTTCTTT.